This T cell receptor (beta chain) was identified in a study of cytomegalovirus exposure and HLA in healthy donors. Study-wide results and caveats: Excluded: some indistinguishable V segments such as TRBV6-2 and TRBV6-3. The study labeled 150 to 200 TCR beta chains cytomegalovirus-associated. Trimming of TCR beta V- and J-genes showed a link, identified in a later analysis, to a missense DCLRE1C variant.

Everyone who donated was a healthy bone marrow donor. The study ran its PCR with 60 Vbeta and 13 Jbeta primers. The data were produced by immunoSEQ multiplex PCR, yet TCRdb's version contains in-frame clones alone and is incomplete. The sample shows hundreds of thousands of clones, around four fifths of them seen only once. Trimming removed 1 base from V and 1 base from J; junction bases left unmatched: 12. CDR1 and CDR2 from the germline V gene are SGHRS and YFSETQ. The CDR3 sequence is 20 residues long. With regard to this clone: Its antigen is unidentified.

Material: PBMCs. The rearrangement uses TRBV5-1 and TRBJ1-6; 9 positions match TRBD1. The TCR comes from a middle-aged woman in good health and CMV-seronegative. The CDR3 bases are TGCGCCAGCAGCTTGAGATACAGGGGGCTCTTGGGTTCCTATAATTCACCCCTCCACTTT. Protein: CASSLRYRGLLGSYNSPLHF. The full variable domain, rest sourced from reference TRBV5-1 and TRBJ1-6, is KAGVTQTPRYLIKTRGQQVTLSCSPISGHRSVSWYQQTPGQGLQFLFEYFSETQRNKGNFPGRFSGRQFSNSRSEMNVSTLELGDSALYLCASSLRYRGLLGSYNSPLHFGNGTRLTVT.